This T cell receptor (beta chain) was identified during a study of blood T cell repertoires in COVID-19 (dated by TCRdb to about 2020). With respect to the entire study: Collaborator samples came from the United States, Italy and Spain and covered acute and convalescent phases of COVID-19. The material from the prospective study consisted of cDNA or gDNA derived from T cells, B-cell-depleted T cells, or PBMCs. The dataset comprised deeply sampled blood TCRbeta repertoires from subjects exposed to, actively infected with, or recovered from COVID-19. A freely available public database, intended as a resource for researchers studying the immune response to SARS-CoV-2, is where the repertoires were released. Samples came from the ongoing ImmuneRACE study (first 160 participants) plus 1,254 subjects from 6 global collaborators. Sample metadata almost always included a de-identified subject ID, COVID-19 status, age in years and sex. Where HLA class I and class II types were available, the types were taken from metadata supplied by the sample provider, not from assay-based typing.

Spanning cysteine to phenylalanine, the CDR3 consists of 11 amino acids. Of all the DNA, just the CDR3 is kept, 33 bases in frame from base 1. V is clipped by 3 bases and J by 8 bases, and the sequence between their germline boundaries is 7 bases long. CDR1 SEHNR and CDR2 FQNEAQ were looked up in the germline V gene (reference sequence). The immunoSEQ Assay, a bias-controlled multiplex PCR, was used to amplify TCRbeta CDR3 regions from genomic DNA. The authors' pipeline ran thus. Nucleated cell counts per sample were estimated from amplification of reference gene primers within the assay. To quantify the absolute abundance of each unique TCRbeta CDR3 rearrangement, sequence reads were collapsed and filtered. For each sample, productive Simpson clonality was calculated as the square root of Simpson's diversity index across productive rearrangements. TCRdb took over this immuneACCESS table, retaining in-frame rearrangements with V and J assigned. Such tables are incomplete; in checked studies, under half of the missing clones stem from an unresolved V gene, and the remainder is unexplained. Clone size and the V and J calls come from that table; the DNA yielded D and trimming. A total of about 270,000 clones appear in this sample, roughly 86% of them only once. The ten largest account for about 9.8% of the sample.

Concerning this clone itself: No cognate antigen has been identified for it. No base qualities exist here, and no much larger clone lies one base off it.

A second Seattle source provided samples from volunteer blood donors who had recovered from COVID-19. Whole blood was collected in K2EDTA tubes by collaborating institutions according to the institutions' own protocols. For TCRbeta analysis, collaborators shipped samples as frozen whole blood, isolated PBMCs, or DNA extracted from either of those sample types. The paper as a whole reports these results and caveats: The quantity of clinical and demographic metadata differed by source and by participant and was supplied without curation.

The V and J segments used are TRBV7-9 and TRBJ1-1, with a tentative D gene TRBD1 over 6 matching bases. Material for sequencing was peripheral blood. The TCR was taken from a man aged 35 to 55 who had recovered from COVID-19. The CDR3 region reads CASSFQGEAFF. The sequenced DNA: TGTGCCAGCAGCTTCCAGGGGGAAGCTTTCTTT.